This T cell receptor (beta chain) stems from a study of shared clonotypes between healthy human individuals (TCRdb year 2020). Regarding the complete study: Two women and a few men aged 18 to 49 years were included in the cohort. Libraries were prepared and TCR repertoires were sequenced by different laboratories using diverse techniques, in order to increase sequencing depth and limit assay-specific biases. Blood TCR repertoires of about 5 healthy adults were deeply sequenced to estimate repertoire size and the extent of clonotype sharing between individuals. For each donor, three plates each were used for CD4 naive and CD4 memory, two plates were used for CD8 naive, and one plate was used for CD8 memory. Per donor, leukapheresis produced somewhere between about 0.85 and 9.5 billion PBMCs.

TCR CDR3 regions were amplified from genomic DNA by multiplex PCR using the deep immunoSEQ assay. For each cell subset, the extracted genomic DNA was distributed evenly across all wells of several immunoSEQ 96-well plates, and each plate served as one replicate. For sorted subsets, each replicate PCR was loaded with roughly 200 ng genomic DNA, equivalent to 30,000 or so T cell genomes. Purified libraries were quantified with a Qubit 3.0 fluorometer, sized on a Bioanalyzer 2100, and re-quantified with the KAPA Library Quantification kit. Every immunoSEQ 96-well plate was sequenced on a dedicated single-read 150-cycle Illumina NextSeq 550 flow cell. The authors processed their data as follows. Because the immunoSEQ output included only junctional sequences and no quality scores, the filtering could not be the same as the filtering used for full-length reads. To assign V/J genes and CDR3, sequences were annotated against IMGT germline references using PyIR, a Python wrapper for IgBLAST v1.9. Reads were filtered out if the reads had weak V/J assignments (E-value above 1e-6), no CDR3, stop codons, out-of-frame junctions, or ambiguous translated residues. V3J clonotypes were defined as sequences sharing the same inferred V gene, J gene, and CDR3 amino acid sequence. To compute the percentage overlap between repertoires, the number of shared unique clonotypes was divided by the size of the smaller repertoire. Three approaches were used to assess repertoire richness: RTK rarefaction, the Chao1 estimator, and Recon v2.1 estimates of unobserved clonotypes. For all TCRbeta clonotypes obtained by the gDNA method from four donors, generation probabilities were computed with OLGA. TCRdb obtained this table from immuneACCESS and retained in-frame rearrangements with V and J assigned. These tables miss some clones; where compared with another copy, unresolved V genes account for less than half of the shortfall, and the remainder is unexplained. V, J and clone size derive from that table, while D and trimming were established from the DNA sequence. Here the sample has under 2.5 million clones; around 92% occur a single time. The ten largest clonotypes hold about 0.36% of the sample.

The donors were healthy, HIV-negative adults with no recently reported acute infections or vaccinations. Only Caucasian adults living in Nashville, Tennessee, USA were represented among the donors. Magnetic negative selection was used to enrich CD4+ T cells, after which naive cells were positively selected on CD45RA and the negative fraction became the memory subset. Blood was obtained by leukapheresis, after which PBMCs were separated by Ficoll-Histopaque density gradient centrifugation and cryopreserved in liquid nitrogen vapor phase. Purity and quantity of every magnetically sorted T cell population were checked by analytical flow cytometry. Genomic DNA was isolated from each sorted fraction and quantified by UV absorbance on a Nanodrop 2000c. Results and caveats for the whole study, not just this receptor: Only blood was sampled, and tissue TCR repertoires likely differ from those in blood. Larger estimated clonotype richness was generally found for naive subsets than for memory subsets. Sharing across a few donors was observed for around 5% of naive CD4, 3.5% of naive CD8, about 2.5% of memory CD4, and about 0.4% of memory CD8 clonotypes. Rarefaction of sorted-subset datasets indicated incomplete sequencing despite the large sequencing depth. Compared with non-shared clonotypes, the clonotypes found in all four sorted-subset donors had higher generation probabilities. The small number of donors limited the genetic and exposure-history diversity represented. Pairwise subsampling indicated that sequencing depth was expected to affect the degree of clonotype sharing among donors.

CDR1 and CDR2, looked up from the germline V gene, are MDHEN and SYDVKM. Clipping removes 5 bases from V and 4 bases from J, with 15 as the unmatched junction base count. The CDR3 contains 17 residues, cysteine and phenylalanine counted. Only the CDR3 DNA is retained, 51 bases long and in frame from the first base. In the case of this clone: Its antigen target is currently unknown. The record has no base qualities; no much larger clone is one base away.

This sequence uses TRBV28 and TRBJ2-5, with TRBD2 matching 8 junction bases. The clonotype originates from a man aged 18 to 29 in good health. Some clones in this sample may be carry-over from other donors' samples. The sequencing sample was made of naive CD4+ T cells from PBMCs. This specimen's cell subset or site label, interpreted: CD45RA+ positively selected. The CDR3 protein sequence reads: CASSTIRGGAPRETQYF. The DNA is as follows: TGTGCCAGCAGTACGATACGGGGGGGGGCCCCCAGAGAGACCCAGTACTTC.